The clone carrying this T cell receptor beta chain was seen repeatedly, ten times or more. Its specificity is not known. The source of the sample is a study of early T cells in non-severe SARS-CoV-2 infection. Overall study context: Unsorted whole blood bulk RNA was sequenced, with unpaired chains.

Findings and limits, study-wide: The matching step, a VDJdb search, favored anti-spike CD8 responses and missed private and CD4 specificities.

Per the germline V gene, CDR1 is DFQATT and CDR2 is SNEGSKA (reference sequence). With 5 bases removed from V and 5 bases from J, the gap between germline ends came to 14 bases. The length of the CDR3 is 13 residues. Unique molecular identifiers tagged individual cDNA molecules. TCRdb used MiXCR to reprocess the 5' RACE reads, holding one entry per CDR3 protein. The top ten hold around 20% of the sample, which has 40,000 to 45,000 distinct CDR3 sequences, roughly 6.1% seen once. The sequence was collected from an adult who was a healthcare worker with PCR-confirmed SARS-CoV-2 infection or an uninfected control (not recorded which). The genes are TRBV20-1 and TRBJ2-3; D remains unclear. Source: whole blood, taken at baseline. CDR3 sequence reads: CSADLDKLDTQYF. In DNA, the CDR3 is TGCAGTGCTGATCTCGACAAACTAGATACGCAGTATTTT.